This T cell receptor beta chain appears in the sequencing data of a study of immune heterogeneity within non-small cell lung tumors. Samples each supplied 500 to 650 ng of bulk tumor genomic DNA as template. Biopsy collection occurred during surgery, with several far-apart biopsies per primary tumor. Curative surgery was performed on patients who had untreated, newly diagnosed non-small cell lung cancer. The germline V gene has CDR1 SNHLY and CDR2 FYNNEI. The CDR3 has 15 amino acids. With V trimmed by 6 bases and J by 5 bases, 8 bases remained unmatched. It was with 32 V and 13 J primers that multiplex PCR amplified TCR beta CDR3. TCRdb processed the multiplex PCR reads anew with MiXCR; each CDR3 protein has one entry. The table shows roughly 20,000 distinct CDR3 sequences, with around 28% occurring only once. By sample fraction, this clonotype is medium-sized. What it recognizes is unknown. Notes on the study in general: Identical dominant CDR3 beta clonotypes recurred across tumor sites within a patient, alongside site-unique high-frequency clones.

The specimen was lung tumor tissue. The chain has TRBV2 and TRBJ2-2; 8 positions match TRBD1. This clonotype was sampled from a man aged 35 to 55 with non-small cell lung cancer. The CDR3 DNA reads TGTGCCAGCAGCGGGACAGGAGTTGGGACCGGGGAGCTGTTTTTT. Protein product: CASSGTGVGTGELFF.